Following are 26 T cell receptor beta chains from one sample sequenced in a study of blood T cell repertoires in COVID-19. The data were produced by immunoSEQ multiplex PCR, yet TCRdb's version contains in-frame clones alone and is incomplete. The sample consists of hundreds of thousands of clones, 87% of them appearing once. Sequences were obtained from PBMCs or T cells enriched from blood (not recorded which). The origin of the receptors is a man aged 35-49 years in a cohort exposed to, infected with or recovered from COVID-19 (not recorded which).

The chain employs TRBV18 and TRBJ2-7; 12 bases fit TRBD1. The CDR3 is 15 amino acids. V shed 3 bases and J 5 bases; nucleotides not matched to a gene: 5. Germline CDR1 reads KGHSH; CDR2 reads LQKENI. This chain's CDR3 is CASSPGQGAGNEQYF. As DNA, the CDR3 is TGTGCCAGCTCACCGGGACAGGGGGCTGGCAACGAGCAGTACTTC.

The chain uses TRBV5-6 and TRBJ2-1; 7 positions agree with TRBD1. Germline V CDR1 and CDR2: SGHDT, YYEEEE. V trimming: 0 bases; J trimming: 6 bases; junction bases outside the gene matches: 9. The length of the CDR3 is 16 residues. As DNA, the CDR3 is TGTGCCAGCAGCTTGGTAGGGGTGAGGGGGCCCAATGAGCAGTTCTTC. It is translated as CASSLVGVRGPNEQFF.

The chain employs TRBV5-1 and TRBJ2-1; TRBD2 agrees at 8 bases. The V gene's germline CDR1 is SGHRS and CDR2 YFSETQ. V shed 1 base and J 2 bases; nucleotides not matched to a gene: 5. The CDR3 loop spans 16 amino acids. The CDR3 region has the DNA TGCGCCAGCAGCTTGTCGACTAGCGTAGCCTACAATGAGCAGTTCTTC. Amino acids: CASSLSTSVAYNEQFF.

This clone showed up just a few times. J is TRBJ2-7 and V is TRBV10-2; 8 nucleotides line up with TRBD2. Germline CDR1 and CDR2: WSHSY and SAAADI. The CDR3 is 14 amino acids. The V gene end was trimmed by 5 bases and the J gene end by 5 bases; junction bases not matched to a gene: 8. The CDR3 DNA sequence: TGCGCCAGCAGTACACCGGGACTAGTTGACGAGCAGTACTTC. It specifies CASSTPGLVDEQYF.

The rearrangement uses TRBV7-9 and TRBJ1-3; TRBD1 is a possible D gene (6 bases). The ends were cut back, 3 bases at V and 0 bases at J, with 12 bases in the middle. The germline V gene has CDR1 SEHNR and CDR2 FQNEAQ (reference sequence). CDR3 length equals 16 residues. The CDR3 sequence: CASSLTRTVSGNTIYF. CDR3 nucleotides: TGTGCCAGCAGCTTGACAAGGACAGTCTCTGGAAACACCATATATTTT.

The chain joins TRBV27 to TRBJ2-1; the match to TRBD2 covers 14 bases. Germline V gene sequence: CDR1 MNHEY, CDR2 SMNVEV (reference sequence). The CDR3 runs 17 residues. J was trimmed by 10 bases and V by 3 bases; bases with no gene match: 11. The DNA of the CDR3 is TGTGCCAGCAGTTTTTGGGCGACTAGCGGGAGGGCCTTGGAGCAGTTCTTC. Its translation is CASSFWATSGRALEQFF.

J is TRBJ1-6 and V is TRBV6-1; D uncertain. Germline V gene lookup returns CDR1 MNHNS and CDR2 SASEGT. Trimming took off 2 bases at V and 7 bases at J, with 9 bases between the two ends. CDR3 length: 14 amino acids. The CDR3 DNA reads TGTGCCAGCAGTGAAATAATGGAGAATTCACCCCTCCACTTT. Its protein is CASSEIMENSPLHF.

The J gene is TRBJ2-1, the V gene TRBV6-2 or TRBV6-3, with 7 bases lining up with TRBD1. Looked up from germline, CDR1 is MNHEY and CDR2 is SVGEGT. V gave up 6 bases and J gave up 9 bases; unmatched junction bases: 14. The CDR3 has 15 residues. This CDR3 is CASSPGTANQFEQFF. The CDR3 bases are TGTGCCAGCAGCCCGGGGACAGCGAATCAGTTTGAGCAGTTCTTC.

Written as DNA, the CDR3 is TGCGCCAGCTCACCACAAGGCGGGGATAATTCACCCCTCCACTTT. The encoded protein is CASSPQGGDNSPLHF. The J gene is TRBJ1-6, the V gene TRBV4-1; no definite D call. The CDR3 sequence is 15 residues long. The V end was cut by 8 bases, the J end by 5 bases, with 16 bases between. The germline V gene encodes CDR1 MGHRA and CDR2 YSYEKL.

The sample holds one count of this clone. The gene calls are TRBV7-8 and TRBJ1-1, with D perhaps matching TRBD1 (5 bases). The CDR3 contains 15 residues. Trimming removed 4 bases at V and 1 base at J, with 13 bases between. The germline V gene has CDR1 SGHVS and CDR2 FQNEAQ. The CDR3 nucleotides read TGTGCCAGCAGCTCCTTCGGGGGACGGAACACTGAAGCTTTCTTT. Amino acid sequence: CASSSFGGRNTEAFF.

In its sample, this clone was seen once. This CDR3 is CASSGVVASETQYF. In DNA form, the CDR3 reads TGTGCCAGCAGTGGGGTTGTAGCGAGCGAGACCCAGTACTTC. The gene calls are TRBV2 and TRBJ2-5; D might be TRBD2 (5 bases). V was cut by 4 bases and J by 5 bases, with 14 bases left in between. Germline-derived CDR1 and CDR2 are SNHLY and FYNNEI. CDR3 length equals 14 residues.

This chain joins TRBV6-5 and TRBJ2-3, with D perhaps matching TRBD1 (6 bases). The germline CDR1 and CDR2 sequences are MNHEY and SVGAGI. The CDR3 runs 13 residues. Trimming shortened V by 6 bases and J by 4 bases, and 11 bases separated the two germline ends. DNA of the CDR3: TGTGCCAGCAGGGATACAGGGTCAGATACGCAGTATTTT. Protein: CASRDTGSDTQYF.

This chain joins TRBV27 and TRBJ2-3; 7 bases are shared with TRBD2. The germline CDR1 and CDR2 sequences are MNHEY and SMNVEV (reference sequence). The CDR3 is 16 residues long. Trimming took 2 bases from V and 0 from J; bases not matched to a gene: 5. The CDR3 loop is CASSLERDWSTDTQYF. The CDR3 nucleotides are TGTGCCAGCAGTTTAGAGCGGGACTGGAGCACAGATACGCAGTATTTT.

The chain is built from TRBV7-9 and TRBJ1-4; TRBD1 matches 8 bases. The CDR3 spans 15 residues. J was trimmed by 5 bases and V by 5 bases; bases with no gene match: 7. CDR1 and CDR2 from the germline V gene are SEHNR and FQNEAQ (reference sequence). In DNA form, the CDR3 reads TGTGCCAGCAGCCCAGGACAGGGACAAAATGAAAAACTGTTTTTT. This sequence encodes CASSPGQGQNEKLFF. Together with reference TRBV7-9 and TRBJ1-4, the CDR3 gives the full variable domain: DTGVSQNPRHKITKRGQNVTFRCDPISEHNRLYWYRQTLGQGPEFLTYFQNEAQLEKSRLLSDRFSAERPKGSFSTLEIQRTEQGDSAMYLCASSPGQGQNEKLFFGSGTQLSVL.

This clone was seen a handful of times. The CDR3 DNA reads TGTGCCAGCAGTTATTCCTACAGGGGGACAGATACGCAGTATTTT. It is translated as CASSYSYRGTDTQYF. The gene calls are TRBV6-5 and TRBJ2-3, with 8 bases aligning to TRBD1. Germline V lookup: CDR1 MNHEY, CDR2 SVGAGI. The ends lost 3 bases at V and 3 bases at J; junction bases unmatched: 5. The CDR3 consists of 15 residues.

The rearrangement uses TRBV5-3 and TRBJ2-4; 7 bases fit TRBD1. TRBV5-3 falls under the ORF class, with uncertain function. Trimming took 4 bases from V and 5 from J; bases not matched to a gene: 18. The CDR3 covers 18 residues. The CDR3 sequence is CARSQDRVRPSRENIQYF. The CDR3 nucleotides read TGTGCCAGAAGCCAAGACAGGGTACGACCCTCCCGCGAAAACATTCAGTACTTC.

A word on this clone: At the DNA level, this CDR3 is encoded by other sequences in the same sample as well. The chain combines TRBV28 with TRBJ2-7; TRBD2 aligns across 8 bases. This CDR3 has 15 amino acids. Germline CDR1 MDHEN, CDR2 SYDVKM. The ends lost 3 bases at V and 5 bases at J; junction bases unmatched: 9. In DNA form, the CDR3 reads TGTGCCAGCAGTTTCGTCAGCGGGAGTTACCACGAGCAGTACTTC. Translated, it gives CASSFVSGSYHEQYF.

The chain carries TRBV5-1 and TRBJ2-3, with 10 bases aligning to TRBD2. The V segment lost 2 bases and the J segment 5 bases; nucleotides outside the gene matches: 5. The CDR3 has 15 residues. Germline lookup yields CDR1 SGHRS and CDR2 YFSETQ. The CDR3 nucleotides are TGCGCCAGCAGCTTAACTAGCGGGATTAAAGATACGCAGTATTTT. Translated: CASSLTSGIKDTQYF.

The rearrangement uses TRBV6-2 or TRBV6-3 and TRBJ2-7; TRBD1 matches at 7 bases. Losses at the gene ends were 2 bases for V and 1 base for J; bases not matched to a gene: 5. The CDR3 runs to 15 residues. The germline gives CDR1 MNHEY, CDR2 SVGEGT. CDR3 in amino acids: CASSYGDSLSYEQYF. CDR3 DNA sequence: TGTGCCAGCAGTTACGGGGACAGCCTTTCCTACGAGCAGTACTTC.

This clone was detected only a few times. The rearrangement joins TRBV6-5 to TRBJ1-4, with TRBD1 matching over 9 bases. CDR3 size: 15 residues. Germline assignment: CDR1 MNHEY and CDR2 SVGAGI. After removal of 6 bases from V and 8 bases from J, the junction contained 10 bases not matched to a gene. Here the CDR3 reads CASREGTGWGEKLFF. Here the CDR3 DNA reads TGTGCCAGCAGGGAGGGGACAGGGTGGGGCGAAAAACTGTTTTTT.

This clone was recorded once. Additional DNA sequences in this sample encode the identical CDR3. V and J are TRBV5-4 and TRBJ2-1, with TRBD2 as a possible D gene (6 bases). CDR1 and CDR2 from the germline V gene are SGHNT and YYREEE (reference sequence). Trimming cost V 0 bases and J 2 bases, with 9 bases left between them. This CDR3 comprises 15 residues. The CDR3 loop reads CASSLGGTTYNEQFF. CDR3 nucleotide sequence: TGTGCCAGCAGCTTGGGCGGGACCACCTACAATGAGCAGTTCTTC.

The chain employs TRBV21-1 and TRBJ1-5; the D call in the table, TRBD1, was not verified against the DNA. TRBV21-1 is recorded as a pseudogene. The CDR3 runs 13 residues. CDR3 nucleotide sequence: TGTGCCAGCCCCCATTTTAGCAATCAGCCCCAGCATTTT. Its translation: CASPHFSNQPQHF.

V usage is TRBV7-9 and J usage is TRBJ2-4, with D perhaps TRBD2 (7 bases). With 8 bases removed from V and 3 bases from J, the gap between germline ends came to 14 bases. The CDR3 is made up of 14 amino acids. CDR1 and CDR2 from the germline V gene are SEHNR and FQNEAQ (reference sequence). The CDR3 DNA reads TGTGCCAGCTCGGGGGGCCTGGGCAAAAACATTCAGTACTTC. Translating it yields CASSGGLGKNIQYF.

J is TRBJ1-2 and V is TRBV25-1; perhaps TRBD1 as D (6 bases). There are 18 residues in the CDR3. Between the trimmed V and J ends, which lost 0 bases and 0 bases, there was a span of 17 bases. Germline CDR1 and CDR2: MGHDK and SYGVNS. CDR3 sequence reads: CASSEYFPGQKPNYGYTF. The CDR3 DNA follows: TGTGCCAGCAGTGAATATTTTCCTGGACAGAAACCTAACTATGGCTACACCTTC.

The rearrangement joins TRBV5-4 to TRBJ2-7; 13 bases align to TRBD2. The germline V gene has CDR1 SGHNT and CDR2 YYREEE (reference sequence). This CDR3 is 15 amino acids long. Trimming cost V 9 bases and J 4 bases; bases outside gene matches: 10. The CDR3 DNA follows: TGTGCCACCCAGAGGACTAGCGGGAGCAAGTACGAGCAGTACTTC. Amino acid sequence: CATQRTSGSKYEQYF.

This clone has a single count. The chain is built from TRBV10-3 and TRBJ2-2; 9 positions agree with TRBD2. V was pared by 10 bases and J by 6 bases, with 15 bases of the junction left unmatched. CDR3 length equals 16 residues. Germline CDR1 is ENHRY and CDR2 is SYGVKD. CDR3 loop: CASRGAGGGPAGELFF. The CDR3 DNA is TGTGCCAGCCGGGGAGCGGGAGGAGGGCCCGCCGGGGAGCTGTTTTTT.